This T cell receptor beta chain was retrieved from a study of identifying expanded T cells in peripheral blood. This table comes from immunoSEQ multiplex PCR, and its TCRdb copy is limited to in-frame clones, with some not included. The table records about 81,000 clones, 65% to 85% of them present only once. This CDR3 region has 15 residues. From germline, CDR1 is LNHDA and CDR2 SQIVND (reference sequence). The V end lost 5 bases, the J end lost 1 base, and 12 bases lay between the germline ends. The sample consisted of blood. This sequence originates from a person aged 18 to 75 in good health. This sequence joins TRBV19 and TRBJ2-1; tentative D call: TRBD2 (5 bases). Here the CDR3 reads CASSGGEISYNEQFF. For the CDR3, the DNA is TGTGCCAGTAGTGGTGGGGAGATTTCCTACAATGAGCAGTTCTTC.